This T cell receptor beta chain was retrieved from a study of identical twins. Through template switching, a universal primer site was introduced, and the cDNA contained unique molecular identifiers. TCRdb fed the 5' RACE reads into MiXCR, producing one record per CDR3 protein. The sample shows 450,000 or so distinct CDR3 sequences, 13% to 15% of them seen only once. There are 12 residues in the CDR3. V shed 2 bases and J shed 9 bases, with 11 bases lying between them. Germline assignment: CDR1 MNHNS and CDR2 SASEGT. This clonotype was detected a few times. These data also formed part of another study, on yellow fever vaccine responses in identical twins.

This sequence joins TRBV6-1 and TRBJ2-7; no clear D. The sequence was obtained from a woman aged 18-30 years in good health. The sequenced material came from CD4+ T cells sorted from blood. This CDR3 is CASSEKPSGQYF. As DNA, the CDR3 is TGTGCCAGCAGTGAAAAACCCTCCGGGCAGTACTTC.